The 17 T cell receptor beta chains listed next were all sequenced from one sample in a study of CD8+ T cells in alopecia areata. cDNA reverse transcribed from extracted RNA served as the sequencing template. Method: immunoSEQ multiplex PCR; TCRdb's copy keeps in-frame clones and lacks some. The sample yields some 150,000 clones, roughly 66% seen once. Sequencing used CD8+ T cells sorted from blood, obtained at week 0. The receptors shown here come from a human donor with alopecia areata.

CDR3 in DNA: TGTGCCAGCAGCTCAACACCCAGTCCTAGCGGGGCACTTCAAGAGACCCAGTACTTC. As protein: CASSSTPSPSGALQETQYF. The rearrangement uses TRBV7-9 and TRBJ2-5; the match to TRBD2 covers 9 bases. V trimming: 4 bases; J trimming: 2 bases; junction bases outside the gene matches: 17. The length of the CDR3 is 19 residues. Germline assignment: CDR1 SEHNR and CDR2 FQNEAQ (reference sequence).

In this sample, this clone turned up once. This chain joins TRBV19 and TRBJ1-2; D is perhaps TRBD1 (6 bases). Germline V gives CDR1 LNHDA, CDR2 SQIVND (reference sequence). The V end lost 6 bases, the J end lost 8 bases, and 13 bases lay between the germline ends. The CDR3 is 12 amino acids. CDR3 protein: CASREQGEGYTF. In DNA, the CDR3 is TGTGCCAGTAGGGAACAGGGAGAGGGCTACACCTTC.

The gene calls are TRBV15 and TRBJ2-7, with 8 bases lining up with TRBD2. The junction had 4 bases not matched to a gene; V was cut back by 5 bases and J by 7 bases. CDR1 and CDR2 (germline): LNHNV, YYDKDF (reference sequence). The CDR3 covers 12 residues. The CDR3 sequence: CATSRGGLEQYF. In DNA, the CDR3 is TGTGCCACCAGCCGGGGGGGCCTGGAGCAGTACTTC.

This clone appeared a few times. The chain links TRBV30 to TRBJ2-5; 12 bases are shared with TRBD2. Trimming at V came to 2 bases and at J to 7 bases, leaving 8 bases not matched to a gene. The CDR3 is 15 residues long. Germline loops: CDR1 GTSNPN, CDR2 SVGIG (reference sequence). DNA for the CDR3: TGTGCCTGGAGTCAACGGACTAGCGGGGCGGGGACCCAGTACTTC. Translated, it gives CAWSQRTSGAGTQYF.

V usage is TRBV15 and J usage is TRBJ2-1; weak D call: TRBD1 (6 bases). Trimming cost V 3 bases and J 3 bases, with 12 bases left between them. Germline V CDR1 and CDR2: LNHNV, YYDKDF (reference sequence). The CDR3 length is 15 residues. Here the CDR3 reads CATSSRQAYYNEQFF. The DNA of the CDR3 is TGTGCCACCAGCAGTAGACAGGCATACTACAATGAGCAGTTCTTC.

The chain combines TRBV4-1 with TRBJ1-5, with 7 bases matching TRBD1. Germline CDR1 MGHRA, CDR2 YSYEKL. The CDR3 extends over 17 amino acids. Germline trimming cut 1 base from V and 0 bases from J; bases unmatched to any gene: 6. As DNA, the CDR3 is TGCGCCAGCAGCCAAGGAGGGACAGATACTAGCAATCAGCCCCAGCATTTT. Encoded protein: CASSQGGTDTSNQPQHF.

J is TRBJ2-7 and V is TRBV29-1; 11 positions agree with TRBD1. This CDR3 comprises 16 residues. After removal of 0 bases from V and 3 bases from J, the junction contained 7 bases not matched to a gene. Per germline, CDR1 SQVTM and CDR2 ANQGSEA. The CDR3 reads CSVEDRRTGGGYEQYF. The CDR3 region has the DNA TGCAGCGTTGAAGATAGGAGGACAGGGGGCGGCTACGAGCAGTACTTC.

The J gene is TRBJ2-2, the V gene TRBV5-6; 9 positions match TRBD1. Germline V gives CDR1 SGHDT, CDR2 YYEEEE. Unmatched junction bases numbered 9, after V lost 4 bases and J lost 8 bases. CDR3 size: 15 residues. The CDR3 here is CASSTGTGLSGELFF. The DNA for the CDR3 is TGTGCCAGCAGCACCGGGACAGGGTTGTCTGGGGAGCTGTTTTTT.

This sequence joins TRBV6-1 and TRBJ1-5, with D perhaps TRBD1 (5 bases). The CDR3 is 15 residues long. Germline V CDR1 and CDR2: MNHNS, SASEGT. V lost 7 bases and J lost 5, with 18 bases in between. The CDR3 DNA reads as TGTGCCAGCACGAACCAGGGACCCACTTATCAGCCCCAGCATTTT. It encodes CASTNQGPTYQPQHF.

This chain joins TRBV11-2 and TRBJ2-1; D gene unclear. The CDR3 runs to 17 residues. The germline V gene has CDR1 SGHAT and CDR2 FQNNGV. Trimming pared 0 bases from V and 5 bases from J, leaving 17 bases between. The DNA of the CDR3 is TGTGCCAGCAGCTTAGATCATGGCGGCCGAACAGACAATGAGCAGTTCTTC. As protein: CASSLDHGGRTDNEQFF.

This clone was seen a single time. V usage is TRBV25-1 and J usage is TRBJ2-1, with TRBD1 as a possible D gene (5 bases). The CDR3 runs 13 residues. Germline CDR1 MGHDK, CDR2 SYGVNS. With 5 bases removed from V and 3 bases from J, the gap between germline ends came to 8 bases. CDR3 sequence (DNA): TGTGCCAGCAGTCAAGGGGTCTACAATGAGCAGTTCTTC. It specifies CASSQGVYNEQFF.

This chain connects TRBV7-9 to TRBJ2-7; unclear D gene. Between the trimmed V and J ends, which lost 2 bases and 3 bases, there was a span of 11 bases. There are 14 residues in the CDR3. CDR1 is SEHNR and CDR2 is FQNEAQ in the germline V gene (reference sequence). This CDR3 is CASSLTVGNYEQYF. The CDR3 DNA reads TGTGCCAGCAGCTTAACGGTAGGGAACTACGAGCAGTACTTC.

The J gene is TRBJ1-1, the V gene TRBV5-6, with D possibly being TRBD1 (5 bases). This CDR3 spans 12 amino acids. Germline lookup yields CDR1 SGHDT and CDR2 YYEEEE. Trimming stripped 4 bases from V and 11 bases from J, with 15 bases between. In DNA, the CDR3 is TGTGCCAGCAGCCCCGGGGGGGTCGGCGCTTTCTTT. Amino acid sequence: CASSPGGVGAFF.

CDR3 amino acids: CASLSWGNYEQYF. CDR3 DNA: TGTGCCAGCCTTTCATGGGGGAACTACGAGCAGTACTTC. The chain employs TRBV5-6 and TRBJ2-7; D possibly uses TRBD1 or TRBD2 (5 bases each). Germline V lookup: CDR1 SGHDT, CDR2 YYEEEE. The V end lost 7 bases, the J end lost 3 bases, and 14 bases lay between the germline ends. The CDR3 spans 13 residues.

This clone was counted once. The J gene is TRBJ2-7, the V gene TRBV6-1, with D perhaps matching TRBD1 (6 bases). This CDR3 spans 16 amino acids. Germline CDR1 reads MNHNS; CDR2 reads SASEGT. Trimming removed 1 base from V and 4 bases from J, with 17 bases in between. CDR3 residues: CASSEDRRGGFYEQYF. The CDR3 DNA is TGTGCCAGCAGTGAAGATCGCAGGGGCGGGTTTTACGAGCAGTACTTC.

The rearrangement joins TRBV4-1 to TRBJ2-5; either TRBD1 or TRBD2 may fit D (5 bases each). Trimming cost V 3 bases and J 0 bases, with 11 bases left between them. This CDR3 comprises 15 residues. Germline V CDR1 and CDR2: MGHRA, YSYEKL. CDR3 bases: TGCGCCAGCAGCCACGGGACCCAGTACCAAGAGACCCAGTACTTC. This sequence encodes CASSHGTQYQETQYF.

V and J are TRBV2 and TRBJ1-6; 9 positions match TRBD1. V was clipped by 6 bases and J by 4 bases; unmatched bases: 7. This CDR3 spans 16 amino acids. Germline V gene sequence: CDR1 SNHLY, CDR2 FYNNEI. Here the CDR3 reads CASRGQTGGYNSPLHF. The CDR3 DNA reads TGTGCCAGCAGGGGACAGACAGGGGGTTATAATTCACCCCTCCACTTT. The full variable domain, in which reference TRBV2 and TRBJ1-6 provide the parts outside the CDR3, is EPEVTQTPSHQVTQMGQEVILRCVPISNHLYFYWYRQILGQKVEFLVSFYNNEISEKSEIFDDQFSVERPDGSNFTLKIRSTKLEDSAMYFCASRGQTGGYNSPLHFGNGTRLTVT.